This TCR beta chain is from a study of cytomegalovirus exposure and HLA in healthy donors. Findings and caveats of the study: Immune exposure information comprised only CMV serostatus. Within an earlier analysis, most TCR beta V segments proved productive either about 87% or about 30% of the time. The classifier reportedly diagnosed cytomegalovirus status with high sensitivity and specificity. More clonal expansion characterized HLA-associated TCR beta chains than equally common others in a later analysis.

This clone was seen only a few times. Its antigen remains unknown. Germline loops: CDR1 SGHTA, CDR2 FQGNSA. V was clipped by 4 bases and J by 4 bases; unmatched bases: 8. The CDR3 is 16 residues long. The primer mix had 60 Vbeta and 13 Jbeta primers. Assay: immunoSEQ multiplex PCR; the TCRdb copy retains only in-frame clones and omits some. The sample lists 150,000 to 180,000 clones; about 75% were seen once. The chain is built from TRBV7-2 and TRBJ2-2, with 8 nucleotides matching TRBD1. The TCR sequence derives from a man aged 18-30 years in good health and CMV-seronegative. Sequencing was done on a sample of PBMCs. Here the CDR3 DNA reads TGTGCCAGCAGCTCGTTTTCAGGGGGCGGCACCGGGGAGCTGTTTTTT. As protein: CASSSFSGGGTGELFF.